Sequencing of this T cell receptor (beta chain) was carried out in a study of vaccination and CD4 T cells after COVID-19. Turning to the study itself: Comprising six males and four females, the convalescent participants counted two Hispanic individuals among them. There were two doses of either BNT162b2 or mRNA-1273 vaccine given to participants. The authors exposed cells to overlapping spike peptides derived from SARS-CoV-2, HCoV-NL63, HCoV-OC43 and HCoV-229E.

Sequencing of the DNA from cultured CD4+ T cells was carried out with the Oncomine TCR Beta short-read assay. TCRdb called the PCR reads again in MiXCR, with one record for every CDR3 protein. The sample lists tens of thousands of distinct CDR3 sequences, 50% to 70% occurring once. The treatment here: roughly ten-day PBMC culture with coronavirus spike peptide pools or control peptides (ViraFEST assay). This clonotype was observed a few times. Its antigen is unknown. The receptor's source is a human donor who received a COVID-19 vaccine. The source was CD4+ T cells from blood, cultured in vitro, collected after SARS-CoV-2 vaccination.

The CDR3 spells CASTRVGVKETQYF. The CDR3 DNA is TGTGCCAGCACCAGGGTGGGAGTGAAAGAGACCCAGTACTTC. This chain connects TRBV6-1 to TRBJ2-5, with D possibly being TRBD1 or TRBD2 (5 bases each). Germline CDR1 reads MNHNS; CDR2 reads SASEGT. Trimming stripped 7 bases from V and 3 bases from J, with 15 bases between. This CDR3 spans 14 amino acids.